Each of the 29 T cell receptor beta chains below was sequenced from the same sample in a study of blood T cell repertoires in COVID-19. The assay was immunoSEQ multiplex PCR, and TCRdb's table has in-frame clones only and misses some. The sample records about 190,000 clones, about 87% being singletons. Sequenced material: peripheral blood. The receptors come from a woman aged 25 to 39 with acute or convalescent COVID-19.

This clone appeared once. The rearrangement joins TRBV18 to TRBJ1-5; D remains ambiguous. Germline assignment: CDR1 KGHSH and CDR2 LQKENI. Trimming left V 2 bases short and J 0 bases short, with 5 bases between. The CDR3 has 14 amino acids. The CDR3 nucleotides read TGTGCCAGCTCACCATCCTATAGCAATCAGCCCCAGCATTTT. The encoded protein is CASSPSYSNQPQHF.

This clone was counted a single time. This chain uses TRBV6-5 with TRBJ2-7, with a possible D match to TRBD1 (5 bases). In germline, CDR1 is MNHEY, CDR2 SVGAGI. The CDR3 spans 14 residues. V lost 2 bases and J 6 bases, leaving 14 bases between the germline ends. The CDR3, as DNA: TGTGCCAGCAGTTACGGGGCACTACCCCGCGAGCAGTACTTC. Translation gives CASSYGALPREQYF.

The chain combines TRBV28 with TRBJ1-6; 8 bases are a match to TRBD1. J lost 9 bases, V lost 6 bases, and 7 bases had no gene match. From germline, CDR1 is MDHEN and CDR2 SYDVKM. The CDR3 spans 14 residues. The CDR3 protein is CASRLGQVVSPLHF. The CDR3 DNA sequence: TGTGCCAGCAGACTGGGACAGGTCGTTTCACCCCTCCACTTT. Based on the CDR3 plus reference TRBV28 and TRBJ1-6, the full variable domain is DVKVTQSSRYLVKRTGEKVFLECVQDMDHENMFWYRQDPGLGLRLIYFSYDVKMKEKGDIPEGYSVSREKKERFSLILESASTNQTSMYLCASRLGQVVSPLHFGNGTRLTVT.

The J gene is TRBJ2-7, the V gene TRBV5-1; TRBD1 matches 12 bases. After removal of 2 bases from V and 6 bases from J, the junction contained 9 bases not matched to a gene. CDR1 is SGHRS, CDR2 YFSETQ, per germline. The CDR3 is made up of 16 amino acids. The CDR3 reads CASSFLQGTGGVEQYF. In DNA form, the CDR3 reads TGCGCCAGCAGCTTTCTTCAGGGGACAGGGGGCGTCGAGCAGTACTTC.

In DNA, the CDR3 is TGCAGCGTGACACAAACCGGGGGTGTTGGTGGCTACACCTTC. Its protein product is CSVTQTGGVGGYTF. This chain uses TRBV29-1 with TRBJ1-2, with D possibly TRBD1 on 5 matching bases. Trimming removed 6 bases at V and 7 bases at J, with 21 bases between. CDR3 length: 14 residues. The V gene's germline CDR1 is SQVTM and CDR2 ANQGSEA.

This clone was found once. The chain recombines TRBV7-8 with TRBJ1-6; TRBD1 agrees at 10 bases. The V gene's germline CDR1 is SGHVS and CDR2 FQNEAQ. The V and J ends lost 0 bases and 10 bases, in that order; junction bases with no gene match: 12. This CDR3 region has 18 residues. CDR3 residues: CASSLAPDRGRYESPLHF. The CDR3 nucleotides read TGTGCCAGCAGCTTAGCCCCTGACAGGGGGCGGTACGAGTCACCCCTCCACTTT.

Remarks on this clone: Other DNA sequences within the sample encode an identical CDR3. V gene TRBV10-3 combines with J gene TRBJ2-7; D might be TRBD2 (5 bases). The germline V gene encodes CDR1 ENHRY and CDR2 SYGVKD. The CDR3 runs to 11 residues. V gave up 8 bases and J gave up 3 bases, with 8 bases separating them. In DNA form, the CDR3 reads TGTGCCATCGGGAGCGGCTACGAGCAGTACTTC. Residues: CAIGSGYEQYF.

J is TRBJ2-7 and V is TRBV5-1; 10 bases align to TRBD1. The junction had 5 bases not matched to a gene; V was cut back by 5 bases and J by 3 bases. From germline, CDR1 is SGHRS and CDR2 YFSETQ. The CDR3 is made up of 14 amino acids. CDR3 sequence (DNA): TGCGCCAGCAGAGCGGACAGGGGGTACTACGAGCAGTACTTC. The encoded protein is CASRADRGYYEQYF.

The chain employs TRBV5-1 and TRBJ1-1; possibly TRBD1 for D (5 bases). Germline V gene data show CDR1 as SGHRS and CDR2 as YFSETQ. The CDR3 consists of 13 residues. V gave up 0 bases and J gave up 10 bases, with 13 bases separating them. CDR3 nucleotide sequence: TGCGCCAGCAGCTTGGAAGGGGCTACATTAGCTTTCTTT. This codes for CASSLEGATLAFF.

The genes are TRBV30 and TRBJ2-7; D perhaps matches TRBD1 (5 bases). V lost 0 bases, J lost 3 bases, and 6 bases lay in between. CDR1 GTSNPN and CDR2 SVGIG come from the germline V gene (reference sequence). This CDR3 is 12 amino acids long. The CDR3 DNA reads TGTGCCTGGAGTGTCGACAGCTACGAGCAGTACTTC. Amino acids: CAWSVDSYEQYF.

This sequence joins TRBV7-2 and TRBJ1-1; D is undetermined. The V end was cut by 3 bases, the J end by 1 base, with 6 bases between. Germline CDR1 reads SGHTA; CDR2 reads FQGNSA. The CDR3 is 13 residues long. The CDR3 protein is CASSFLWNTEAFF. Here the CDR3 DNA reads TGTGCCAGCAGCTTTCTGTGGAACACTGAAGCTTTCTTT.

V is TRBV28 and J is TRBJ1-2, with D possibly matching TRBD1 (6 bases). Per the germline V gene, CDR1 is MDHEN and CDR2 is SYDVKM. This CDR3 is 13 amino acids long. With 3 bases removed from V and 7 bases from J, the gap between germline ends came to 12 bases. CDR3 DNA: TGTGCCAGCAGTTTGCTAGGGACAAGTGGCTACACCTTC. Protein: CASSLLGTSGYTF.

The chain carries TRBV6-5 and TRBJ2-2, with a tentative D call TRBD2 (5 bases). Germline lookup yields CDR1 MNHEY and CDR2 SVGAGI. The CDR3 runs to 13 residues. V dropped 6 bases and J dropped 6 bases, with 11 bases sitting between them. The CDR3 DNA follows: TGTGCCAGCAGGCCCGAGGGTGCCGGGGAGCTGTTTTTT. As protein: CASRPEGAGELFF.

J is TRBJ2-7 and V is TRBV6-6, with D possibly being TRBD1 (6 bases). This CDR3 comprises 16 residues. The V end lost 0 bases, the J end lost 8 bases, and 20 bases lay between the germline ends. The germline gives CDR1 MNHNY, CDR2 SVGAGI (reference sequence). The CDR3 sequence is CASSYSLRDISTKQYF. CDR3 bases: TGTGCCAGCAGTTACTCTCTACGGGACATATCTACGAAGCAGTACTTC.

The CDR3 DNA follows: TGTGCCAGCAGGTGGGAGATGGCGAACACTGAAGCTTTCTTT. Protein product: CASRWEMANTEAFF. V is TRBV6-5 and J is TRBJ1-1; D is unclear. Germline V gene lookup returns CDR1 MNHEY and CDR2 SVGAGI. The ends were cut back, 6 bases at V and 1 base at J, with 12 bases in the middle. CDR3 length: 14 amino acids.

The gene calls are TRBV3-1 (or the pseudogene TRBV3-2) and TRBJ1-1; perhaps TRBD1 as D (5 bases). The V end was cut by 4 bases, the J end by 1 base, with 13 bases between. The CDR3 spans 15 residues. CDR1 is LGHDT, CDR2 YNNKEL, per germline (reference sequence). The CDR3 region is CASSLHDRGNTEAFF. Here the CDR3 DNA reads TGTGCCAGCAGCCTCCATGATAGGGGGAACACTGAAGCTTTCTTT.

The gene calls are TRBV18 and TRBJ2-7; TRBD2 is a possible D gene (5 bases). CDR3 size: 12 residues. Trimming stripped 6 bases from V and 5 bases from J, with 11 bases between. Germline V gene lookup returns CDR1 KGHSH and CDR2 LQKENI. CDR3 DNA: TGTGCCAGCTCCCCGGAGCGGAACGAGCAGTACTTC. Amino acid sequence: CASSPERNEQYF.

The V and J genes are TRBV27 and TRBJ1-5; possibly TRBD1 for D (6 bases). The CDR3 extends over 14 amino acids. The V gene's germline CDR1 is MNHEY and CDR2 SMNVEV (reference sequence). Trimming pared 5 bases from V and 4 bases from J, leaving 12 bases between. CDR3 sequence (DNA): TGTGCCAGCAGTCCCGGACAGACTAATCAGCCCCAGCATTTT. It specifies CASSPGQTNQPQHF.

The chain is built from TRBV2 and TRBJ2-7, with TRBD2 matching 10 bases. The CDR3 sequence is 13 residues long. V shed 11 bases, J shed 5 bases, and the junction held 9 bases outside the gene matches. Germline assignment: CDR1 SNHLY and CDR2 FYNNEI. CDR3 protein: CAGRLAGFDEQYF. In DNA, the CDR3 is TGTGCCGGTAGACTAGCGGGCTTCGACGAGCAGTACTTC. Based on the CDR3 plus reference TRBV2 and TRBJ2-7, the full variable domain is EPEVTQTPSHQVTQMGQEVILRCVPISNHLYFYWYRQILGQKVEFLVSFYNNEISEKSEIFDDQFSVERPDGSNFTLKIRSTKLEDSAMYFCAGRLAGFDEQYFGPGTRLTVT.

This chain connects TRBV6-5 to TRBJ1-2, with TRBD1 as a possible D gene (5 bases). V lost 2 bases and J 6 bases, leaving 10 bases between the germline ends. Germline V gene lookup returns CDR1 MNHEY and CDR2 SVGAGI. This CDR3 spans 13 amino acids. The CDR3 sequence is CASSYRRGHGYTF. CDR3 DNA: TGTGCCAGCAGTTACAGGAGGGGTCATGGCTACACCTTC.

The rearrangement uses TRBV11-2 and TRBJ1-1; the D is unclear. Trimming took off 5 bases at V and 1 base at J, with 14 bases between the two ends. CDR3 size: 15 residues. Germline-derived CDR1 and CDR2 are SGHAT and FQNNGV. This CDR3 is CASSPVNSPNTEAFF. CDR3 nucleotide sequence: TGTGCCAGCAGCCCAGTAAATAGCCCGAACACTGAAGCTTTCTTT.

CDR3 in amino acids: CTLTYSPLHF. The CDR3 region has the DNA TGCACCCTAACCTATTCACCCCTCCACTTT. The chain uses TRBV20-1 and TRBJ1-6; D call uncertain. The CDR3 contains 10 residues. Germline CDR1 and CDR2: DFQATT and SNEGSKA (reference sequence).

The chain is built from TRBV27 and TRBJ1-6, with D hard to call. Germline V lookup: CDR1 MNHEY, CDR2 SMNVEV (reference sequence). The CDR3 consists of 12 residues. Trimming removed 3 bases at V and 7 bases at J, with 4 bases between. CDR3 protein: CASSFRNSPLHF. The DNA for the CDR3 is TGTGCCAGCAGTTTCCGGAATTCACCCCTCCACTTT.

The chain combines TRBV7-2 with TRBJ1-3; D remains ambiguous. Germline CDR1 is SGHTA and CDR2 is FQGNSA. There are 13 residues in the CDR3. V lost 3 bases and J 4 bases, leaving 7 bases between the germline ends. The CDR3 reads CASSFGSGNTIYF. The CDR3 nucleotides read TGTGCCAGCAGCTTCGGGTCCGGAAACACCATATATTTT.

The rearrangement uses TRBV2 and TRBJ1-3; D is possibly TRBD1 (5 bases). Per germline, CDR1 SNHLY and CDR2 FYNNEI. Trimming removed 2 bases at V and 3 bases at J, with 11 bases between. This CDR3 is 15 amino acids long. Here the CDR3 DNA reads TGTGCCAGCAGTGAAAGCGGGGCAGGTGGAAACACCATATATTTT. This sequence encodes CASSESGAGGNTIYF.

CDR3 residues: CASSLRRSNTEAFF. For the CDR3, the DNA is TGTGCCAGCAGCTTAAGGCGGTCGAACACTGAAGCTTTCTTT. This chain connects TRBV7-2 to TRBJ1-1; D gene unclear. The V gene's germline CDR1 is SGHTA and CDR2 FQGNSA. The CDR3 has 14 residues. Trimming removed 2 bases from V and 1 base from J, with 8 bases in between.

This clone came up a few times. The chain has TRBV29-1 and TRBJ2-7; D is undetermined. Germline CDR1 is SQVTM and CDR2 is ANQGSEA. The CDR3 has 11 residues. With 4 bases removed from V and 5 bases from J, the gap between germline ends came to 9 bases. CDR3 in amino acids: CSVAGEDEQYF. DNA of the CDR3: TGCAGCGTTGCCGGAGAGGACGAGCAGTACTTC.

This chain links TRBV20-1 with TRBJ1-2; no reliable D call. The CDR3 totals 11 residues. V was clipped by 3 bases and J by 8 bases, with 10 bases between them. Germline-derived CDR1 and CDR2 are DFQATT and SNEGSKA (reference sequence). The CDR3 spells CSASRTGGYTF. CDR3 DNA: TGCAGTGCTAGCAGGACTGGAGGCTACACCTTC.

Details on this clone: The same CDR3 is also encoded by other DNA sequences in this sample. J is TRBJ2-1 and V is TRBV5-1; TRBD1 matches at 8 bases. V shed 7 bases, J shed 5 bases, and the junction held 8 bases outside the gene matches. CDR1 is SGHRS and CDR2 is YFSETQ in the germline V gene. This CDR3 has 14 amino acids. The CDR3 sequence: CASRPGTGDNEQFF. In nucleotides, the CDR3 is TGCGCCAGCCGGCCCGGGACAGGTGACAATGAGCAGTTCTTC.